This T cell receptor beta chain was identified in a study of immune evolution from preneoplasia to lung adenocarcinoma. Germline assignment: CDR1 SQVTM and CDR2 ANQGSEA. Trimming cost V 6 bases and J 4 bases; bases outside gene matches: 6. CDR3 size: 15 residues. The data were produced by immunoSEQ multiplex PCR, yet TCRdb's version contains in-frame clones alone and is incomplete. The table has 7,500 to 10,000 clones, over 60% seen once. The sequenced sample was FFPE minimally invasive lung adenocarcinoma tissue. The TCR was taken from a person aged 65 to 79 with lung adenocarcinoma. Some clones in this sample may be carry-over from other donors' samples. This chain joins TRBV29-1 and TRBJ2-1; TRBD2 aligns across 13 bases. CDR3 sequence (DNA): TGCAGCGTCGGGGGGACTAGCGGGGCTTACAATGAGCAGTTCTTC. Its translation: CSVGGTSGAYNEQFF.